A single TCR beta chain is shown here with its context. These data come from a study of metastatic and nonmetastatic thyroid tumors. TCRdb reprocessed the PCR reads using MiXCR. Of 35,000 to 40,000 clones in the sample, about 29% were seen once. Each patient came to thyroid surgery without any prior treatment (of any kind). The junction had 6 bases not matched to a gene; V was cut back by 0 bases and J by 4 bases. Germline V gives CDR1 MGHRA, CDR2 YSYEKL. CDR3 length equals 16 residues. This chain uses TRBV4-1 with TRBJ2-1; 7 nucleotides match TRBD2. Sequencing was done on a sample of blood. The receptor was isolated from a male donor with papillary thyroid cancer or a benign thyroid nodule (not recorded which). Some clones in this sample may be carry-over from other donors' samples. The DNA of the CDR3 is TGCGCCAGCAGCCAAGATTGGTCTAGCGGTTACAATGAGCAGTTCTTC. Translated, it gives CASSQDWSSGYNEQFF.